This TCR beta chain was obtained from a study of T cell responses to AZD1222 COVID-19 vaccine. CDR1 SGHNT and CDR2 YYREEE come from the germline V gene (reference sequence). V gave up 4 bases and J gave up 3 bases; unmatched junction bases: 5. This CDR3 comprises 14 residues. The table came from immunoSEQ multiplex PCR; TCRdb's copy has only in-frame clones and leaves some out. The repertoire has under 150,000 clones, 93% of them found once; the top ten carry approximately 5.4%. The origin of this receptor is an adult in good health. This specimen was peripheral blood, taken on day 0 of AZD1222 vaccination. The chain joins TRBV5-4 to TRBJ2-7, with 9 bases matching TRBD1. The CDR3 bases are TGTGCCAGCAGCCACGGGACAGGGAACTACGAGCAGTACTTC. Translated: CASSHGTGNYEQYF.